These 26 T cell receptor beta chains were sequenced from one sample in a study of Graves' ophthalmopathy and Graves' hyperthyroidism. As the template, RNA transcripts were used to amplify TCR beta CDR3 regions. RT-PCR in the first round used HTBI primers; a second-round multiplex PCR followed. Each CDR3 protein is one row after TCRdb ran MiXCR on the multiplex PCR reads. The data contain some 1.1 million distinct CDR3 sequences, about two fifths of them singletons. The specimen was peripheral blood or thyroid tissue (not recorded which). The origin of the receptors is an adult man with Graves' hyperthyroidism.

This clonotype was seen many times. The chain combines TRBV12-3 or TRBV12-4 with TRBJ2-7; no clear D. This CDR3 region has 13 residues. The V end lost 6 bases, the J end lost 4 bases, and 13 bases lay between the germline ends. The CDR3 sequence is CASSGDVRYEQYF. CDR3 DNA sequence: TGTGCCAGCAGCGGAGACGTACGGTACGAGCAGTACTTC.

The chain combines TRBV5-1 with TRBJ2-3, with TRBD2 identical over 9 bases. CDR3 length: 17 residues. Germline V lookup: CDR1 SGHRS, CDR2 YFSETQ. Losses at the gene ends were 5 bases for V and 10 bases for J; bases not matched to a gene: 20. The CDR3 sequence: CASRGLAGINPQSPQYF. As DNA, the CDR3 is TGCGCCAGCAGAGGGCTAGCGGGGATCAACCCACAGTCGCCGCAGTATTTT. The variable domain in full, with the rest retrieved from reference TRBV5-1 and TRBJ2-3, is KAGVTQTPRYLIKTRGQQVTLSCSPISGHRSVSWYQQTPGQGLQFLFEYFSETQRNKGNFPGRFSGRQFSNSRSEMNVSTLELGDSALYLCASRGLAGINPQSPQYFGPGTRLTVL.

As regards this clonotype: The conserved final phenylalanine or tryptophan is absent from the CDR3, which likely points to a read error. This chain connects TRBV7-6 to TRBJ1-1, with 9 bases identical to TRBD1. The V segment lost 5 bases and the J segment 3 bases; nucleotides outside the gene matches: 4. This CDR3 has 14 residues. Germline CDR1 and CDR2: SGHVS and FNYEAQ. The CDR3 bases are TGTGCCAGCAGCGAATGGGACAGGGACACTGAAGCTTTCCTT. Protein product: CASSEWDRDTEAFL.

CDR3 DNA sequence: TGTGCCTGGAGGAAGGTCGGTACCTACGAGCAGTACTTC. This gives the protein CAWRKVGTYEQYF. The chain has TRBV30 and TRBJ2-7; no clear D gene. The V and J ends lost 3 bases and 2 bases respectively, with 11 bases between them. The germline CDR1 and CDR2 sequences are GTSNPN and SVGIG (reference sequence). This CDR3 has 13 residues. The complete variable domain, with remaining parts taken from reference TRBV30 and TRBJ2-7, reads SQTIHQWPATLVQPVGSPLSLECTVEGTSNPNLYWYRQAAGRGLQLLFYSVGIGQISSEVPQNLSASRPQDRQFILSSKKLLLSDSGFYLCAWRKVGTYEQYFGPGTRLTVT.

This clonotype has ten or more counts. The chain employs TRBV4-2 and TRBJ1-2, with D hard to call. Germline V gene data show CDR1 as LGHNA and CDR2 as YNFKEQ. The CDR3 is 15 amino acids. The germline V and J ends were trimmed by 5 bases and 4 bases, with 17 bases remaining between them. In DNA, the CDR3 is TGTGCCAGCAGCGACCAATCGGAGCGTGTCTATGGCTACACCTTC. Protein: CASSDQSERVYGYTF.

This chain's CDR3 is CASMWSGELFF. As DNA, the CDR3 is TGTGCCAGTATGTGGTCAGGGGAGCTGTTTTTT. The rearrangement links TRBV19 to TRBJ2-2; no firm D call. The CDR3 loop spans 11 amino acids. Germline V gene lookup returns CDR1 LNHDA and CDR2 SQIVND (reference sequence). Trimming removed 7 bases from V and 8 bases from J, with 8 bases in between. Complete variable domain (other parts from reference TRBV19 and TRBJ2-2): DGGITQSPKYLFRKEGQNVTLSCEQNLNHDAMYWYRQDPGQGLRLIYYSQIVNDFQKGDIAEGYSVSREKKESFPLTVTSAQKNPTAFYLCASMWSGELFFGEGSRLTVL.

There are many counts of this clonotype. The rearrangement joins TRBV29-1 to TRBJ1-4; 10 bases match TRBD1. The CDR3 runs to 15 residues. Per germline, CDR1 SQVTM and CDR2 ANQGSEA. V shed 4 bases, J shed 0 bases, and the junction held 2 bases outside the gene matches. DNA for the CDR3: TGCAGCGTTGTAGGGACAGGGGCAACTAATGAAAAACTGTTTTTT. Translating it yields CSVVGTGATNEKLFF.

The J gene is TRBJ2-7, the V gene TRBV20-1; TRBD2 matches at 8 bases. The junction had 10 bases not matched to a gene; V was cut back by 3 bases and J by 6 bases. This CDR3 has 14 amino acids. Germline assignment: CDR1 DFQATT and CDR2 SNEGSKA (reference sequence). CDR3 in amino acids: CSARERESFSEQYF. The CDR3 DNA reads TGCAGTGCTAGGGAGCGGGAGTCATTTTCCGAGCAGTACTTC.

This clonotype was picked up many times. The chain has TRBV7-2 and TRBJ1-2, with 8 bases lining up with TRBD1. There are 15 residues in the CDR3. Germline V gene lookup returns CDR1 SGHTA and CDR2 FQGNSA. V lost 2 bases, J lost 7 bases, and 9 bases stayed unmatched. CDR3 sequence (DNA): TGTGCCAGCAGCTTATATCCCGGACAGGGCCTTGGCTACACCTTC. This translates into CASSLYPGQGLGYTF.

The CDR3 here is CALRQDMNTEAFF. The CDR3 region has the DNA TGTGCCCTTCGACAGGACATGAACACTGAAGCTTTCTTT. The chain links TRBV10-3 to TRBJ1-1; TRBD1 is a possible D gene (6 bases). Between the trimmed V and J ends, which lost 11 bases and 0 bases, there was a span of 13 bases. The germline V gene encodes CDR1 ENHRY and CDR2 SYGVKD. The CDR3 runs 13 residues.

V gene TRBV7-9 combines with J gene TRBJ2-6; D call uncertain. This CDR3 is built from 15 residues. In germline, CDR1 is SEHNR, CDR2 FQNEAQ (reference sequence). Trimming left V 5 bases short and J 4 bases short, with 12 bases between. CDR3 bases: TGTGCCAGCAGCCAAGAAGTACAGGGGGCCAACGTCCTGACTTTC. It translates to CASSQEVQGANVLTF.

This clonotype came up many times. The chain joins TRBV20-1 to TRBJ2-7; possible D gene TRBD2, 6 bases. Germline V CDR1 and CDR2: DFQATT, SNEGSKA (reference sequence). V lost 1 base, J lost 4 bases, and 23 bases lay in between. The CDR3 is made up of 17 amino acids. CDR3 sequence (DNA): TGCAGTGCTAGAGTAGAGAGCGGGCGGATACGGAGTTACGAGCAGTACTTC. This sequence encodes CSARVESGRIRSYEQYF.

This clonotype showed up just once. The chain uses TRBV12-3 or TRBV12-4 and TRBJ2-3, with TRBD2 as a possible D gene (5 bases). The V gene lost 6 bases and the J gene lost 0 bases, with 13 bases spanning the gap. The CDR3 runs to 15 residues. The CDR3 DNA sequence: TGTGCCAGCAGGCACAGAGGCGGGAGCACAGATACGCAGTATTTT. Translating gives CASRHRGGSTDTQYF.

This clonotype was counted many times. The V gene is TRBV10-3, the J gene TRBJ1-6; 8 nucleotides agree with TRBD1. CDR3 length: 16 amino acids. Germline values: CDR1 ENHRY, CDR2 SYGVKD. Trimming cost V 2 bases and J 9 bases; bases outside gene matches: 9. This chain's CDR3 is CAISEGGQGFFSPLHF. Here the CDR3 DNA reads TGTGCCATCAGTGAGGGAGGACAGGGTTTCTTTTCACCCCTCCACTTT.

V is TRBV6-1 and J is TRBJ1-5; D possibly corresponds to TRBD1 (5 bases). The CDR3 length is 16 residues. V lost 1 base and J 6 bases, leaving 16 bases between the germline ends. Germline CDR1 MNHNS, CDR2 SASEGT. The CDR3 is CASSEVGSGYAQPQHF. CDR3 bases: TGTGCCAGCAGTGAAGTGGGGTCAGGGTATGCTCAGCCCCAGCATTTT.

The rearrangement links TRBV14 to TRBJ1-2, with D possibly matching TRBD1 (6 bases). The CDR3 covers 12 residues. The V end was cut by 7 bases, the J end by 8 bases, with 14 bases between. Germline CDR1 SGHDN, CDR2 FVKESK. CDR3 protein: CASNSYGGGYTF. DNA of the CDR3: TGTGCCAGCAACTCCTACGGGGGCGGCTACACCTTC.

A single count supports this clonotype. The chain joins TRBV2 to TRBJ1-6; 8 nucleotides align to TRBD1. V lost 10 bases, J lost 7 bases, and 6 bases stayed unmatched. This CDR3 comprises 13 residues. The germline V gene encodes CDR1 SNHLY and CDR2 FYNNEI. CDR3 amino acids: CATAGGWNSPLHF. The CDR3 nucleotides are TGTGCCACCGCAGGGGGCTGGAATTCACCCCTCCACTTT.

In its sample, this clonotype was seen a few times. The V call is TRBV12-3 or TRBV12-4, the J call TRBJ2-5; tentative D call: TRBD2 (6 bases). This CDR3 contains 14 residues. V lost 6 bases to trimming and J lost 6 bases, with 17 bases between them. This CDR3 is CASSWDRRDQTQYF. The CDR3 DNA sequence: TGTGCCAGCAGCTGGGATAGGCGGGATCAGACCCAGTACTTC.

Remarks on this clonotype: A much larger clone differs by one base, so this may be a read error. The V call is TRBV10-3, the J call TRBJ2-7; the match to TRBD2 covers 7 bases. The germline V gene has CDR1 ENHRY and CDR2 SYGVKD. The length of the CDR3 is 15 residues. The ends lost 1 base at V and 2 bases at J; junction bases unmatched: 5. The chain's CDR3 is CAISELRESTYEQYF. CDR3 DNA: TGTGCCATCAGTGAGTTGCGGGAGTCGACCTACGAGCAGTACTTC.

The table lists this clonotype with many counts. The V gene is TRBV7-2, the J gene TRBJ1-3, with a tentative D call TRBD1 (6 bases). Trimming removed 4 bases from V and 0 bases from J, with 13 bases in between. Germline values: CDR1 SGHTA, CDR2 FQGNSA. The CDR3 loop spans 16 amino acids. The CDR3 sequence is CASSWTDPTSGNTIYF. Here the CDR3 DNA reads TGTGCCAGCAGCTGGACAGATCCTACCTCTGGAAACACCATATATTTT.

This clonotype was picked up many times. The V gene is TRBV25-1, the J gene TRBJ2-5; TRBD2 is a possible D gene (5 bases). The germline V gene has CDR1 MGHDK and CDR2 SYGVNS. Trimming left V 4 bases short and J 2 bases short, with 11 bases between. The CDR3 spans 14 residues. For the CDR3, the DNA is TGTGCCAGCAGTGGGCGAGGGCCGCAAGAGACCCAGTACTTC. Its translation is CASSGRGPQETQYF.

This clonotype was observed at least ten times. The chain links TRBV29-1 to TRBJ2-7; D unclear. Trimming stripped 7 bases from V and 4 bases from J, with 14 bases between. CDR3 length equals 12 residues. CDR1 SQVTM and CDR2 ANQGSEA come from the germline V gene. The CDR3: CSGGGGSYEQYF. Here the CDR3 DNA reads TGCAGCGGCGGTGGTGGCTCTTACGAGCAGTACTTC.

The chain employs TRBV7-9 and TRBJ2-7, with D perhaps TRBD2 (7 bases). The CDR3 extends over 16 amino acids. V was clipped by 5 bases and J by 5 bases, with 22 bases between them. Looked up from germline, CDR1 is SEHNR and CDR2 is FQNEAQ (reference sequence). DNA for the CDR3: TGTGCCAGCAGCCCCAGGGGTGGCGGGAGCAGCAACGAGCAGTACTTC. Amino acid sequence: CASSPRGGGSSNEQYF.

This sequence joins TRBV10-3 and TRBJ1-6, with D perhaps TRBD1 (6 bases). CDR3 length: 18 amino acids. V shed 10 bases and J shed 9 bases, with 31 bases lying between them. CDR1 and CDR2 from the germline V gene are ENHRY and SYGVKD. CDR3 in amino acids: CASIRSPIGTLGGSPLHF. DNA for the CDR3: TGTGCCAGCATTCGCAGCCCGATCGGGACACTGGGTGGTTCACCCCTCCACTTT.

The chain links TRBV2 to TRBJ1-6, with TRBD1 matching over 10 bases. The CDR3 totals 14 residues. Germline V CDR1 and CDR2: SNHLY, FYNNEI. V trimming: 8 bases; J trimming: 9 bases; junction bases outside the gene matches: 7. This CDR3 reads CASRRDRGSSPLHF. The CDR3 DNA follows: TGTGCCAGCCGAAGGGACAGGGGAAGTTCACCCCTCCACTTT.

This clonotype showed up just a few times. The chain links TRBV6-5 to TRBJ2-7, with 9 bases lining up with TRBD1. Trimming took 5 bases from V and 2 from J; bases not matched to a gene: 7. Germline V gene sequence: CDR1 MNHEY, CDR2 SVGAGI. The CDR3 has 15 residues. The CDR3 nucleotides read TGTGCCAGCAGTACCGGACAGGGGAAAACCTACGAGCAGTACTTC. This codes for CASSTGQGKTYEQYF.